Presented here are 27 T cell receptor beta chains from one specimen sequenced in a study of shared clonotypes between healthy human individuals. In the naive CD8 group, cells lacked CD45RO and were positively selected for CCR7, so terminally differentiated effector memory CD45RA+ cells were left out. The table came from immunoSEQ multiplex PCR; TCRdb's copy has only in-frame clones and leaves some out. The sample holds approximately 2,200,000 clones, about 93% seen once. The sample was naive CD8+ T cells from PBMCs. The source is a man between 18 and 29 years old in good health. Some clones in this sample may be carry-over from other donors' samples.

A word on this clone: A read error is possible here, since a much larger clone lies one base away. Other DNA sequences of this sample code for an identical CDR3. The chain uses TRBV28 and TRBJ1-4; D remains unclear. The V end lost 2 bases, the J end lost 8 bases, and 3 bases lay between the germline ends. The CDR3 has 11 amino acids. Germline CDR1 reads MDHEN; CDR2 reads SYDVKM. The CDR3 is CASSLGEKLFF. CDR3 nucleotide sequence: TGTGCCAGCAGTTTAGGCGAAAAACTGTTTTTT. The variable domain in full, completed from reference TRBV28 and TRBJ1-4, reads DVKVTQSSRYLVKRTGEKVFLECVQDMDHENMFWYRQDPGLGLRLIYFSYDVKMKEKGDIPEGYSVSREKKERFSLILESASTNQTSMYLCASSLGEKLFFGSGTQLSVL.

The chain joins TRBV7-2 to TRBJ2-7, with D perhaps TRBD1 or TRBD2 (7 bases each). Germline loops: CDR1 SGHTA, CDR2 FQGNSA. The CDR3 has 15 residues. V was clipped by 5 bases and J by 4 bases, with 18 bases between them. In DNA form, the CDR3 reads TGTGCCAGCAGCGCGCAGCGGGACAGCTTATACGAGCAGTACTTC. The encoded protein is CASSAQRDSLYEQYF.

The chain recombines TRBV7-9 with TRBJ1-1; D perhaps matches TRBD1 (6 bases). Trimming took 7 bases from V and 6 from J, leaving 12 bases between them. This CDR3 is 12 amino acids long. CDR1 SEHNR and CDR2 FQNEAQ come from the germline V gene (reference sequence). CDR3 sequence: CASKGGGAEAFF. The CDR3 coding sequence is TGTGCCAGCAAAGGGGGAGGAGCTGAAGCTTTCTTT.

This chain connects TRBV6-6 to TRBJ2-7; 7 bases align to TRBD1. This CDR3 is built from 14 residues. Trimming cost V 5 bases and J 4 bases; bases outside gene matches: 8. Germline CDR1 MNHNY, CDR2 SVGAGI (reference sequence). The CDR3 loop reads CASSPQGIFYEQYF. Here the CDR3 DNA reads TGTGCCAGCAGTCCACAGGGGATCTTTTACGAGCAGTACTTC.

The V call is TRBV4-1, the J call TRBJ2-1; 7 bases match TRBD2. CDR1 and CDR2 from the germline V gene are MGHRA and YSYEKL. V shed 3 bases and J 5 bases; nucleotides not matched to a gene: 10. This CDR3 has 16 amino acids. The CDR3 sequence: CASSQVGGLGDNEQFF. The CDR3 DNA sequence: TGCGCCAGCAGCCAGGTTGGAGGACTAGGCGACAATGAGCAGTTCTTC.

The chain is built from TRBV5-8 and TRBJ2-7; TRBD2 aligns across 10 bases. V lost 0 bases and J lost 6; bases outside the gene matches: 6. The germline V gene encodes CDR1 SGHTS and CDR2 YDEGEE. This CDR3 spans 15 amino acids. CDR3 sequence (DNA): TGTGCCAGCAGCTTGGCTAGCGGGAGTCTTTTCGAGCAGTACTTC. Translation: CASSLASGSLFEQYF. The variable domain in full, with the rest retrieved from reference TRBV5-8 and TRBJ2-7, is EAGVTQSPTHLIKTRGQQATLRCSPISGHTSVYWYQQALGLGLQFLLWYDEGEERNRGNFPPRFSGRQFPNYSSELNVNALELEDSALYLCASSLASGSLFEQYFGPGTRLTVT.

This chain joins TRBV7-9 and TRBJ2-5; TRBD1 is a possible D gene (7 bases). The CDR3 is 17 residues long. CDR1 is SEHNR, CDR2 FQNEAQ, per germline (reference sequence). V was cut by 3 bases and J by 3 bases, with 20 bases left in between. The CDR3: CASSFTIDREVKETQYF. The DNA of the CDR3 is TGTGCCAGCAGCTTCACCATTGACAGGGAGGTTAAAGAGACCCAGTACTTC. Full variable domain (remainder filled in from reference TRBV7-9 and TRBJ2-5): DTGVSQNPRHKITKRGQNVTFRCDPISEHNRLYWYRQTLGQGPEFLTYFQNEAQLEKSRLLSDRFSAERPKGSFSTLEIQRTEQGDSAMYLCASSFTIDREVKETQYFGPGTRLLVL.

The chain carries TRBV6-5 and TRBJ2-1, with 7 bases matching TRBD2. Germline V lookup: CDR1 MNHEY, CDR2 SVGAGI. With V trimmed by 6 bases and J by 8 bases, 13 bases remained unmatched. The CDR3 consists of 15 residues. The CDR3 region has the DNA TGTGCCAGCAGCGCCTCCGGGGGGAGGGAGGATGAGCAGTTCTTC. Amino acids: CASSASGGREDEQFF.

V usage is TRBV27 and J usage is TRBJ2-7, with 9 bases that match TRBD2. Germline CDR1 reads MNHEY; CDR2 reads SMNVEV (reference sequence). The CDR3 length is 16 residues. With 4 bases clipped from V and 0 bases from J, the junction kept 7 bases outside the gene matches. The chain's CDR3 is CASSSSSGEFSYEQYF. CDR3 nucleotide sequence: TGTGCCAGCAGTTCCTCTAGCGGGGAGTTCTCCTACGAGCAGTACTTC.

The V call is TRBV18, the J call TRBJ2-2; D possibly uses TRBD1 or TRBD2 (5 bases each). Trimming stripped 5 bases from V and 5 bases from J, with 21 bases between. The CDR3 is 17 residues long. Germline CDR1 and CDR2: KGHSH and LQKENI. The CDR3 bases are TGTGCCAGCTCAGGGGACGAGGAGGCGCGATTGACCGGGGAGCTGTTTTTT. It is translated as CASSGDEEARLTGELFF.

The chain employs TRBV4-3 and TRBJ2-2; no definite D call. Germline V lookup: CDR1 LGHNA, CDR2 YSLEER. The ends were cut back, 3 bases at V and 2 bases at J, with 10 bases in the middle. CDR3 size: 15 residues. CDR3 nucleotide sequence: TGCGCCAGCAGCCACGACCGAATCAACACCGGGGAGCTGTTTTTT. Encoded protein: CASSHDRINTGELFF.

The V call is TRBV19, the J call TRBJ2-2; maybe TRBD2 (5 bases). Looked up from germline, CDR1 is LNHDA and CDR2 is SQIVND (reference sequence). CDR3 length: 17 amino acids. Trimming cost V 1 base and J 0 bases, with 12 bases left between them. The CDR3 DNA follows: TGTGCCAGTAGTATAGGGGGAGACCTCGCGAACACCGGGGAGCTGTTTTTT. This sequence encodes CASSIGGDLANTGELFF.

This clone was detected only a few times. Other DNA variants within this sample encode the same CDR3. The chain employs TRBV27 and TRBJ2-1; D is ambiguous. The CDR3 loop spans 15 amino acids. The V end was cut by 2 bases, the J end by 0 bases, with 8 bases between. CDR1 is MNHEY, CDR2 SMNVEV, per germline (reference sequence). CDR3 residues: CASSLAGYSYNEQFF. Here the CDR3 DNA reads TGTGCCAGCAGTTTAGCTGGGTACTCCTACAATGAGCAGTTCTTC.

The chain is built from TRBV7-2 and TRBJ1-5; TRBD1 aligns across 7 bases. The V gene's germline CDR1 is SGHTA and CDR2 FQGNSA. This CDR3 has 15 residues. V was clipped by 1 base and J by 6 bases; unmatched bases: 6. This CDR3 reads CASSLGGGSGQPQHF. Here the CDR3 DNA reads TGTGCCAGCAGCTTAGGAGGGGGCTCGGGTCAGCCCCAGCATTTT.

The genes are TRBV6-5 and TRBJ1-1; 7 bases line up with TRBD1. This CDR3 has 15 residues. V was pared by 2 bases and J by 12 bases, with 15 bases of the junction left unmatched. The germline gives CDR1 MNHEY, CDR2 SVGAGI. CDR3 sequence reads: CASSYPSISGGMTFF. In DNA, the CDR3 is TGTGCCAGCAGTTACCCGTCCATCTCAGGGGGGATGACTTTCTTT.

The chain recombines TRBV7-9 with TRBJ1-2, with 7 bases matching TRBD1. Per germline, CDR1 SEHNR and CDR2 FQNEAQ (reference sequence). V shed 2 bases, J shed 8 bases, and the junction held 5 bases outside the gene matches. There are 13 residues in the CDR3. This chain's CDR3 is CASSLSGGEGYTF. The DNA for the CDR3 is TGTGCCAGCAGCTTATCAGGGGGAGAAGGCTACACCTTC.

The gene calls are TRBV7-9 and TRBJ2-1, with TRBD2 identical over 16 bases. Germline CDR1 and CDR2: SEHNR and FQNEAQ (reference sequence). CDR3 size: 18 residues. V gave up 5 bases and J gave up 6 bases; unmatched junction bases: 10. The CDR3 nucleotides are TGTGCCAGCAGCGCGCGCGGGACTAGCGGGAGGGCCAGCAATGAGCAGTTCTTC. This codes for CASSARGTSGRASNEQFF.

The rearrangement links TRBV14 to TRBJ2-1; the D gene is possibly TRBD2 (6 bases). CDR3 length: 16 residues. Germline V CDR1 and CDR2: SGHDN, FVKESK. Trimming removed 3 bases at V and 4 bases at J, with 16 bases between. In DNA, the CDR3 is TGTGCCAGCAGCCAGGATCTAGGCGGGATTTACAATGAGCAGTTCTTC. This gives the protein CASSQDLGGIYNEQFF.

This clone was detected only once. The chain uses TRBV2 and TRBJ2-1, with TRBD2 as a possible D gene (5 bases). Germline CDR1 is SNHLY and CDR2 is FYNNEI. This CDR3 spans 13 amino acids. The CDR3 sequence: CAVVRAGDPEQFF. As DNA, the CDR3 is TGTGCTGTCGTCCGGGCGGGCGACCCCGAGCAGTTCTTC.

This chain links TRBV7-9 with TRBJ2-7; D is possibly TRBD2 (6 bases). The V end lost 5 bases, the J end lost 0 bases, and 14 bases lay between the germline ends. This CDR3 has 15 amino acids. CDR1 is SEHNR, CDR2 FQNEAQ, per germline (reference sequence). The chain's CDR3 is CASSPRDFPSYEQYF. In nucleotides, the CDR3 is TGTGCCAGCAGCCCCCGGGACTTTCCCTCCTACGAGCAGTACTTC.

Remarks on this clone: Other DNA sequences in this sample translate to the same CDR3. The genes are TRBV9 and TRBJ2-2, with TRBD1 matching 7 bases. The CDR3 is 13 residues long. Germline lookup yields CDR1 SGDLS and CDR2 YYNGEE. Germline trimming cut 3 bases from V and 7 bases from J; bases unmatched to any gene: 3. The CDR3 bases are TGTGCCAGCAGCGCCTCAGGGGGCGGGGAGCTGTTTTTT. Translating gives CASSASGGGELFF.

On this clone itself: Distinct nucleotide sequences in the sample also encode this CDR3. V usage is TRBV11-2 and J usage is TRBJ2-7; 9 nucleotides align to TRBD1. Per the germline V gene, CDR1 is SGHAT and CDR2 is FQNNGV. This CDR3 spans 14 amino acids. The trim removed 5 bases at V and 4 bases at J, leaving 6 bases unmatched. The DNA of the CDR3 is TGTGCCAGCAGCACCGGGACAGGGCTTTACGAGCAGTACTTC. It translates to CASSTGTGLYEQYF.

The chain has TRBV7-9 and TRBJ1-3, with 9 bases fitting TRBD1. The CDR3 runs 16 residues. The V and J ends lost 5 bases and 6 bases, in that order; junction bases with no gene match: 11. In germline, CDR1 is SEHNR, CDR2 FQNEAQ (reference sequence). CDR3 sequence (DNA): TGTGCCAGCAGCCGATACAGGGGGCCCGGGGAAAACACCATATATTTT. Translated: CASSRYRGPGENTIYF.

The chain joins TRBV7-2 to TRBJ2-2; perhaps TRBD1 as D (5 bases). The CDR3 spans 15 residues. Trimming took 5 bases from V and 1 from J, leaving 11 bases between them. Germline loops: CDR1 SGHTA, CDR2 FQGNSA. The CDR3 nucleotides read TGTGCCAGCAGCCAAAGAACAGGGAACACCGGGGAGCTGTTTTTT. It yields the protein CASSQRTGNTGELFF. Complete variable domain (other parts from reference TRBV7-2 and TRBJ2-2): GAGVSQSPSNKVTEKGKDVELRCDPISGHTALYWYRQSLGQGLEFLIYFQGNSAPDKSGLPSDRFSAERTGGSVSTLTIQRTQQEDSAVYLCASSQRTGNTGELFFGEGSRLTVL.

The chain has TRBV13 and TRBJ2-1; D assignment may be TRBD1 or TRBD2 (5 bases each). Germline loops: CDR1 PRHDT, CDR2 FYEKMQ (reference sequence). With 3 bases removed from V and 12 bases from J, the gap between germline ends came to 15 bases. The CDR3 sequence is 13 residues long. CDR3 DNA sequence: TGTGCCAGCAGCTTCGGCCATGCGAGGGGGCAGTTCTTC. Protein: CASSFGHARGQFF.

The genes are TRBV5-6 and TRBJ2-5; D unclear. The V gene lost 3 bases and the J gene lost 2 bases, with 8 bases spanning the gap. The germline CDR1 and CDR2 sequences are SGHDT and YYEEEE. This CDR3 is built from 13 residues. CDR3 amino acids: CASSWASQETQYF. The CDR3 region has the DNA TGTGCCAGCAGCTGGGCCAGTCAAGAGACCCAGTACTTC.

The CDR3 region has the DNA TGTGCCAGCAGTGAATGGGAGACAGGGAGAACTTTCTTT. Its protein product is CASSEWETGRTFF. The chain uses TRBV2 and TRBJ1-1; TRBD1 agrees at 7 bases. This CDR3 has 13 residues. Germline CDR1 reads SNHLY; CDR2 reads FYNNEI. Trimming cost V 2 bases and J 12 bases; bases outside gene matches: 9. Together with reference TRBV2 and TRBJ1-1, the CDR3 gives the full variable domain: EPEVTQTPSHQVTQMGQEVILRCVPISNHLYFYWYRQILGQKVEFLVSFYNNEISEKSEIFDDQFSVERPDGSNFTLKIRSTKLEDSAMYFCASSEWETGRTFFGQGTRLTVV.